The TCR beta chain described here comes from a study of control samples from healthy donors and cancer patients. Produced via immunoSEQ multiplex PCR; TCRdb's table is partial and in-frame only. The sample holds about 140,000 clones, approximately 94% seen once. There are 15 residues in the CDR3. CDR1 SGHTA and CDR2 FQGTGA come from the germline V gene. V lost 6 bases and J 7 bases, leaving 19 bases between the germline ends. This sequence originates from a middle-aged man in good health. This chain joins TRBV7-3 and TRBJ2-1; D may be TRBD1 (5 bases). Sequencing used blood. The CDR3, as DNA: TGTGCCAGCAGGAGAAGGCTTTCTGGGGCGAATGAGCAGTTCTTC. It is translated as CASRRRLSGANEQFF.